This T cell receptor beta chain is drawn from a study of T cell changes during pregnancy in multiple sclerosis. Here immunoSEQ multiplex PCR was the method, and the copy in TCRdb shows in-frame clones only, minus some. The profile covers around 88,000 clones, with 92% appearing a single time and more than 2% taken by the ten largest. The input for sequencing was peripheral blood, taken after pregnancy. The receptor was isolated from a female donor in good health, enrolled as a control in a pregnancy study.

CDR3 in amino acids: CASSLRGYNQPQHF. The CDR3 nucleotides read TGTGCCAGTAGTTTAAGGGGATACAATCAGCCCCAGCATTTT. V is TRBV19 and J is TRBJ1-5; maybe TRBD1 (5 bases). The CDR3 has 14 residues. Trimming removed 5 bases from V and 3 bases from J, with 11 bases in between. Germline CDR1 LNHDA, CDR2 SQIVND (reference sequence).